One and the same sample provided the 27 T cell receptor beta chains below, sequenced in a study of T cells after yellow fever vaccination. MiXCR, applied by TCRdb to the 5' RACE reads, yields one record per CDR3 protein. The table lists some 500,000 distinct CDR3 sequences, less than 15% of them singletons, with 11% to 15% in the top ten. The source material was PBMCs, sampled on the day of the yellow fever booster vaccination. The receptors were sampled from a young man who received the YFV17D yellow fever vaccine.

The V and J genes are TRBV12-3 or TRBV12-4 and TRBJ2-1; D perhaps matches TRBD2 (5 bases). There are 14 residues in the CDR3. V lost 6 bases to trimming and J lost 6 bases, with 15 bases between them. Written as DNA, the CDR3 is TGTGCCAGCAGCCTCCTCCTCCGGGGCAATGAGCAGTTCTTC. Translating it yields CASSLLLRGNEQFF.

The chain couples TRBV18 to TRBJ2-3; 13 bases map to TRBD2. Germline V gives CDR1 KGHSH, CDR2 LQKENI. CDR3 length: 18 residues. J lost 1 base, V lost 5 bases, and 9 bases had no gene match. The CDR3 here is CASSWTSGSTGGTDTQYF. CDR3 nucleotides: TGTGCCAGCTCATGGACTAGCGGGAGCACGGGGGGCACAGATACGCAGTATTTT.

There are many counts of this clonotype. The rearrangement joins TRBV28 to TRBJ2-7, with 9 bases that match TRBD1. In germline, CDR1 is MDHEN, CDR2 SYDVKM. CDR3 length: 15 residues. Losses at the gene ends were 5 bases for V and 5 bases for J; bases not matched to a gene: 10. The CDR3 spells CASSGQGLLYNEQYF. The CDR3 nucleotides are TGTGCCAGCAGTGGACAGGGGCTTCTCTACAACGAGCAGTACTTC.

This clonotype came up a few times. The chain combines TRBV5-1 with TRBJ2-2; possibly TRBD1 for D (6 bases). V was clipped by 3 bases and J by 4 bases, with 16 bases between them. The germline gives CDR1 SGHRS, CDR2 YFSETQ. CDR3 size: 16 residues. The CDR3 here is CASSWGPDGGTGELFF. The CDR3 region has the DNA TGCGCCAGCAGCTGGGGGCCTGACGGAGGCACCGGGGAGCTGTTTTTT.

This clonotype was detected only a few times. The chain is built from TRBV7-2 and TRBJ2-1; D unclear. V lost 0 bases and J lost 15, with 12 bases in between. The CDR3 has 12 residues. CDR1 SGHTA and CDR2 FQGNSA come from the germline V gene. The CDR3 region has the DNA TGTGCCAGCAGCTTAGCAGGGCTAGTATTGTTCTTC. Translating gives CASSLAGLVLFF.

The chain links TRBV10-3 to TRBJ2-5, with no clear D. The ends were cut back, 8 bases at V and 3 bases at J, with 13 bases in the middle. The CDR3 contains 13 residues. Germline-derived CDR1 and CDR2 are ENHRY and SYGVKD. CDR3 sequence (DNA): TGTGCCATCCAGATGGCGGACGAAGAGACCCAGTACTTC. Its translation is CAIQMADEETQYF.

This chain links TRBV20-1 with TRBJ2-1, with 15 positions matching TRBD2. Germline CDR1 reads DFQATT; CDR2 reads SNEGSKA (reference sequence). The CDR3 is 18 amino acids. The ends lost 5 bases at V and 4 bases at J; junction bases unmatched: 12. The CDR3 region has the DNA TGCAGTGCTCCGGCTCGGACTAGCGGGAGGGTGGGTTACAATGAGCAGTTCTTC. This codes for CSAPARTSGRVGYNEQFF.

This clonotype was recorded a few times. This chain connects TRBV10-3 to TRBJ2-1; D ambiguous. This CDR3 has 14 amino acids. V was pared by 5 bases and J by 6 bases, with 14 bases between. Germline loops: CDR1 ENHRY, CDR2 SYGVKD. The CDR3 loop is CAISKDRAINEQFF. CDR3 sequence (DNA): TGTGCCATCAGTAAAGACCGGGCCATCAATGAGCAGTTCTTC.

As regards this clonotype: This sequence may be a read error, since a much larger clone differs from it by one base. This chain links TRBV5-1 with TRBJ2-7; TRBD1 aligns across 8 bases. This CDR3 comprises 12 residues. Germline V gene sequence: CDR1 SGHRS, CDR2 YFSETQ. Trimming removed 3 bases from V and 5 bases from J; junction bases left unmatched: 1. The DNA of the CDR3 is TGCGCCAGCAGCTCGGACAGGGACGAGCAGTACTTC. The encoded protein is CASSSDRDEQYF.

This clonotype has only a few counts. The chain couples TRBV12-5 to TRBJ2-3; 15 bases are a match to TRBD2. The CDR3 has 18 residues. V lost 2 bases, J lost 3 bases, and 6 bases stayed unmatched. In germline, CDR1 is LGHNT, CDR2 FRNRAP. The CDR3 DNA follows: TGTGCTAGTGGTTTGTACAGGACTAGCGGGAGGGGAACAGATACGCAGTATTTT. This codes for CASGLYRTSGRGTDTQYF.

V is TRBV7-2 and J is TRBJ2-3; possible D gene TRBD1, 6 bases. Germline CDR1 reads SGHTA; CDR2 reads FQGNSA. V was clipped by 1 base and J by 8 bases, with 16 bases between them. The CDR3 is 15 residues long. CDR3 sequence: CASSLELPGVATQYF. CDR3 nucleotide sequence: TGTGCCAGCAGCTTAGAGCTCCCAGGGGTGGCTACGCAGTATTTT.

The CDR3 DNA is TGTGCCAGCAGCCGAGATGTAGGGTTGGAGACCCAGTACTTC. It translates to CASSRDVGLETQYF. The chain has TRBV7-2 and TRBJ2-5; D not resolved. This CDR3 has 14 residues. Looked up from germline, CDR1 is SGHTA and CDR2 is FQGNSA. The V end was cut by 5 bases, the J end by 5 bases, with 15 bases between.

This clonotype was counted between two and nine times. The chain carries TRBV19 and TRBJ2-1, with 8 bases fitting TRBD2. CDR1 is LNHDA and CDR2 is SQIVND in the germline V gene (reference sequence). V was clipped by 2 bases and J by 10 bases; unmatched bases: 13. The CDR3 runs to 16 residues. The CDR3 protein is CASSIQIRVRTSEQFF. CDR3 in DNA: TGTGCCAGTAGTATACAGATCCGAGTAAGGACTAGCGAGCAGTTCTTC.

This clonotype was counted a few times. The DNA of the CDR3 is TGTGCCAGCAGTCCCAGGGGGAGCAACACCGGGGAGCTGTTTTTT. Its protein is CASSPRGSNTGELFF. The chain is built from TRBV12-3 or TRBV12-4 and TRBJ2-2, with 7 bases identical to TRBD1. The trim removed 5 bases at V and 2 bases at J, leaving 5 bases unmatched. CDR3 length: 15 amino acids.

CDR3 sequence: CASSRLTGGRAETQYF. The CDR3 DNA reads as TGTGCCAGCAGCCGCCTGACAGGAGGTAGGGCCGAGACCCAGTACTTC. The chain recombines TRBV3-1 with TRBJ2-5; D possibly corresponds to TRBD1 (6 bases). The V and J ends lost 4 bases and 5 bases respectively, with 20 bases between them. The CDR3 contains 16 residues. Germline CDR1 LGHDT, CDR2 YNNKEL (reference sequence).

A few counts support this clonotype. V usage is TRBV28 and J usage is TRBJ2-5; D remains ambiguous. Trimming took off 6 bases at V and 6 bases at J, with 17 bases between the two ends. The CDR3 has 14 residues. CDR1 and CDR2 (germline): MDHEN, SYDVKM. Written as DNA, the CDR3 is TGTGCCAGCAGCGTCAGCGACGGGCGACAGACCCAGTACTTC. Amino acid sequence: CASSVSDGRQTQYF.

This clonotype came up a few times. The CDR3 sequence is CASTTARTRTGQGIPGANVLTF. The CDR3 DNA is TGTGCCAGCACGACAGCAAGAACGAGAACGGGACAGGGAATACCTGGGGCCAACGTCCTGACTTTC. The chain is built from TRBV6-2 or TRBV6-3 and TRBJ2-6; TRBD1 aligns across 9 bases. Germline loops: CDR1 MNHEY, CDR2 SVGEGT. The V and J ends lost 7 bases and 2 bases, in that order; junction bases with no gene match: 24. The CDR3 is made up of 22 amino acids.

This clonotype was counted between two and nine times. V and J are TRBV6-2 or TRBV6-3 and TRBJ1-1; D is possibly TRBD1 (5 bases). The germline gives CDR1 MNHEY, CDR2 SVGEGT. The CDR3 is 15 residues long. V lost 2 bases, J lost 10 bases, and 20 bases lay in between. CDR3 protein: CASSYRAGQGFGAFF. CDR3 DNA: TGTGCCAGCAGTTACCGCGCGGGGCAGGGATTTGGAGCTTTCTTT.

In regard to this clonotype: One junction end disagrees with the germline gene, perhaps due to a read error. The V call is TRBV12-3 or TRBV12-4, the J call TRBJ1-4, with D perhaps matching TRBD1 (5 bases). This CDR3 comprises 15 residues. The CDR3 region is CASSLDSTQSEKLFF. The CDR3 nucleotides are TGTGCCAGCAGCTTAGACAGCACCCAGAGTGAAAAACTGTTTTTT.

This clonotype was detected ten times or more. The chain uses TRBV27 and TRBJ2-1; 11 bases match TRBD2. V trimming: 1 base; J trimming: 5 bases; junction bases outside the gene matches: 13. Germline values: CDR1 MNHEY, CDR2 SMNVEV (reference sequence). This CDR3 comprises 19 residues. This CDR3 is CASSLYPGHLAGGDNEQFF. The CDR3 coding sequence is TGTGCCAGCAGTTTATATCCGGGACATTTAGCGGGAGGGGACAATGAGCAGTTCTTC.

This clonotype was detected only a few times. The chain employs TRBV27 and TRBJ1-6, with D perhaps matching TRBD1 (6 bases). The germline V gene encodes CDR1 MNHEY and CDR2 SMNVEV (reference sequence). CDR3 length equals 15 residues. Deletions cut 6 bases from V and 5 bases from J, with 14 bases between. The CDR3 spells CASSKRGANNSPLHF. In DNA form, the CDR3 reads TGTGCCAGCAGCAAGAGGGGGGCCAATAATTCACCCCTCCACTTT.

This clonotype was found a few times. The J gene is TRBJ2-7, the V gene TRBV30, with a tentative D call TRBD2 (6 bases). From germline, CDR1 is GTSNPN and CDR2 SVGIG (reference sequence). This CDR3 has 15 amino acids. V was pared by 4 bases and J by 2 bases, with 18 bases between. CDR3 nucleotides: TGTGCCTGGACCCCCTTTGGAGGGGTTGCCTACGAGCAGTACTTC. This translates into CAWTPFGGVAYEQYF. Complete variable domain (other parts from reference TRBV30 and TRBJ2-7): SQTIHQWPATLVQPVGSPLSLECTVEGTSNPNLYWYRQAAGRGLQLLFYSVGIGQISSEVPQNLSASRPQDRQFILSSKKLLLSDSGFYLCAWTPFGGVAYEQYFGPGTRLTVT.

A few counts support this clonotype. The chain has TRBV19 and TRBJ2-1, with 12 bases identical to TRBD2. The CDR3 has 16 amino acids. V lost 6 bases, J lost 1 base, and 4 bases stayed unmatched. Germline CDR1 and CDR2: LNHDA and SQIVND (reference sequence). CDR3 DNA: TGTGCCAGTAGCAGGACTAGCGGGACTTCCTACAATGAGCAGTTCTTC. The encoded protein is CASSRTSGTSYNEQFF. Complete variable domain (other parts from reference TRBV19 and TRBJ2-1): DGGITQSPKYLFRKEGQNVTLSCEQNLNHDAMYWYRQDPGQGLRLIYYSQIVNDFQKGDIAEGYSVSREKKESFPLTVTSAQKNPTAFYLCASSRTSGTSYNEQFFGPGTRLTVL.

This clonotype has just one count. This chain's CDR3 is CASSESGPYTF. In DNA form, the CDR3 reads TGTGCCAGCAGTGAATCAGGACCGTACACCTTC. The gene calls are TRBV25-1 and TRBJ1-2, with D hard to call. This CDR3 is 11 amino acids long. Trimming cost V 1 base and J 11 bases, with 8 bases left between them. The germline gives CDR1 MGHDK, CDR2 SYGVNS.

The genes are TRBV5-1 and TRBJ2-2, with 9 bases that match TRBD2. Trimming at V came to 7 bases and at J to 7 bases, leaving 14 bases not matched to a gene. CDR3 size: 16 residues. CDR1 is SGHRS and CDR2 is YFSETQ in the germline V gene. The CDR3 protein is CASRGTSSGTIGELFF. The CDR3 DNA follows: TGCGCCAGCCGAGGGACTAGCTCTGGGACAATCGGGGAGCTGTTTTTT.

The rearrangement uses TRBV4-3 and TRBJ2-1; 10 bases map to TRBD2. This CDR3 contains 15 residues. After removal of 3 bases from V and 7 bases from J, the junction contained 6 bases not matched to a gene. Germline V gene data show CDR1 as LGHNA and CDR2 as YSLEER. CDR3 loop: CASSHGSGRLNEQFF. The CDR3 DNA sequence: TGCGCCAGCAGCCACGGTAGCGGGAGGTTAAATGAGCAGTTCTTC.

This clonotype was counted between two and nine times. The chain uses TRBV5-1 and TRBJ2-7, with a possible D match to TRBD2 (6 bases). The V gene lost 4 bases and the J gene lost 5 bases, with 19 bases spanning the gap. Germline V gene lookup returns CDR1 SGHRS and CDR2 YFSETQ. The CDR3 runs to 15 residues. This CDR3 is CASSLEASAGDEQYF. CDR3 coding DNA: TGCGCCAGCAGCCTGGAGGCTAGCGCCGGGGACGAGCAGTACTTC.